Listed below are T cell receptor beta chains from one sample, sequenced in a study of Ad26.COV2.S vaccination and SARS-CoV-2 variants. TCRdb's table, derived via immunoSEQ multiplex PCR, lists solely in-frame clones and lacks some. The sample consists of roughly 380,000 clones, 92% of them appearing once. The material was peripheral blood, obtained after recovery from COVID-19. These receptors originate from a human donor who had recovered from COVID-19. The CDR3 runs from the conserved cysteine through the conserved F or W. D genes are given only for firm matches. Clone sizes are given selectively: once, few, many, or a class where the clone is expanded.

clone_size	j_call	cdr3_length	v_call	d_call	cdr3_nt	cdr3_aa
NA	TRBJ1-2	17	TRBV10-3	TRBD1	TGTGCCATCGGTCACTGGAGGGAGGACAGGGCATCCTATGGCTACACCTTC	CAIGHWREDRASYGYTF
NA	TRBJ1-2	13	TRBV7-8	NA	TGTGCCAGCAGCTTTGAGGGGGGCTATGGCTACACCTTC	CASSFEGGYGYTF
NA	TRBJ1-5	15	TRBV10-3	NA	TGTGCCATCAGTCCAGGCGACTATAGCAATCAGCCCCAGCATTTT	CAISPGDYSNQPQHF
NA	TRBJ1-2	16	TRBV6-1	TRBD1	TGTGCCAGCAGTGATGAGCCGACAGGGGGAGGCTATGGCTACACCTTC	CASSDEPTGGGYGYTF
NA	TRBJ1-3	14	TRBV5-8	TRBD1	TGTGCCAGCAGCCGTCGGACAGGGTATGACACCATATATTTT	CASSRRTGYDTIYF
NA	TRBJ1-6	13	TRBV12-3/TRBV12-4	NA	TGTGCCAGCAATACCGGGGGTAGTTCACCCCTCCACTTT	CASNTGGSSPLHF
NA	TRBJ1-4	11	TRBV6-5	NA	TGTGCCAGCCTCCATGACGAAAAACTGTTTTTT	CASLHDEKLFF
NA	TRBJ1-2	10	TRBV12-3/TRBV12-4	NA	TGTGCCAGCAGTTTTCATGGCTACACCTTC	CASSFHGYTF
NA	TRBJ1-5	14	TRBV10-3	TRBD1	TGTGCCATCAGTGGGGGACAGGGGAATCAGCCCCAGCATTTT	CAISGGQGNQPQHF
NA	TRBJ2-1	15	TRBV18	NA	TGTGCCAGCTCACCGGGACCCACGACTGATGGTGTGCAGTTCTTC	CASSPGPTTDGVQFF
NA	TRBJ1-1	18	TRBV11-2	NA	TGTGCCAGCAGCTTGGAAATGTTAGGGCCCCCTGGGGACACTGAAGCTTTCTTT	CASSLEMLGPPGDTEAFF
NA	TRBJ1-2	13	TRBV12-3/TRBV12-4	NA	TGTGCCAGCAGTTCCAATGCCGGGGGCGGCTACACCTTC	CASSSNAGGGYTF
NA	TRBJ2-7	15	TRBV11-2	TRBD1	TGTGCCAGCAGATTTACCCGGGACAGGGCCTACGAGCAGTACTTC	CASRFTRDRAYEQYF
NA	TRBJ1-1	15	TRBV19	NA	TGTGCCAGTATCCCCCGGGGGGGGGTCGACACTGAAGCTTTCTTT	CASIPRGGVDTEAFF
NA	TRBJ1-2	14	TRBV19	TRBD1	TGTGCCAGTACCACGGACAGGGGTATCTATGGCTACACCTTC	CASTTDRGIYGYTF
NA	TRBJ2-7	14	TRBV14	NA	TGTGCCAGCAGCCAAGTCGTCTACCCGGCCGAGCAGTACTTC	CASSQVVYPAEQYF
once	TRBJ1-3	17	TRBV2	NA	TGTGCCAGCAGACCCACGGGAACGGGGGGCTCTGGAAACACCATATATTTT	CASRPTGTGGSGNTIYF
few	TRBJ2-7	14	TRBV7-9	NA	TGTGCCAGCAGCCCTTGGCGGGGGCGAGGCGAGCAGTACTTC	CASSPWRGRGEQYF
few	TRBJ1-6	16	TRBV4-1	NA	TGCGCCAGCAGCCAAGATGAACGTTGGTATAATTCACCCCTCCACTTT	CASSQDERWYNSPLHF
NA	TRBJ1-1	13	TRBV10-3	NA	TGTGCCATCAGTGAGCCACCCCAGCCTGAAGCTTTCTTT	CAISEPPQPEAFF
once	TRBJ1-4	17	TRBV7-2	NA	TGTGCCAGCAGCCTAGGGGGGGCAGTTGCAACTAATGAAAAACTGTTTTTT	CASSLGGAVATNEKLFF
NA	TRBJ2-7	12	TRBV12-3/TRBV12-4	NA	TGTGCCAGCAGTTCGACAGTCTACGAGCAGTACTTC	CASSSTVYEQYF
NA	TRBJ2-1	15	TRBV19	TRBD1	TGTGCCAGTAGCCCCTCGGACAGGGGGCACAATGAGCAGTTCTTC	CASSPSDRGHNEQFF